This TCR beta chain was retrieved from a study of blood T cell repertoires in COVID-19 (dated by TCRdb to between 2020 and 2021). Broadly, across the study: Samples from collaborators originated in the United States, Italy and Spain and spanned both the acute and convalescent phases of COVID-19. The repertoires were released in a freely available public database intended as a resource for research on the immune response to SARS-CoV-2. Deeply sampled blood TCRbeta repertoires from subjects exposed to, actively infected with, or recovered from COVID-19 were included in the dataset. The material from the prospective study consisted of cDNA or gDNA derived from T cells, B-cell-depleted T cells, or PBMCs. Sample metadata almost always included a de-identified subject ID, COVID-19 status, age in years and sex. Where available, HLA class I and class II types were obtained from metadata supplied by the sample provider rather than from assay-based typing. The samples were drawn from two sources: the first 160 participants of the ongoing ImmuneRACE study, and over 950 subjects contributed by 6 global collaborators. Study-wide findings and limitations: The quantity of clinical and demographic metadata differed by source and by participant and was supplied without curation.

Inclusive of the bounding cysteine and phenylalanine, the CDR3 is 15 residues long. The kept DNA is CDR3 alone, 45 bases in frame from the first base. From a lookup of the germline V gene, CDR1 and CDR2 are MDHEN and SYDVKM. Ends trimmed: V by 7 bases, J by 4 bases; bases unmatched to a gene: 6. This clone appeared a few times. What this receptor recognizes is not known. Base qualities are not at hand, and no much larger clone is one base apart. TCRbeta CDR3 regions were amplified from genomic DNA using the immunoSEQ Assay, a bias-controlled multiplex PCR. Per the authors' processing: The number of nucleated cells in each sample was estimated from the amplification of reference gene primers within the assay. To quantify the absolute abundance of each unique TCRbeta CDR3 rearrangement, sequence reads were collapsed and filtered. For each sample, productive Simpson clonality was calculated as the square root of Simpson's diversity index over productive rearrangements. Not all clones reach the TCRdb copy of this immuneACCESS table, which keeps in-frame sequences only. Checked studies attribute under half of the gap to unresolved V genes and leave the rest unexplained. The V and J calls and clone size come from that table; D and trimming were worked out from the DNA. This sample has 250,000 to 350,000 clones in its table, and roughly 90% of those were observed once. The leading ten clones occupy approximately 1% of the sample.

Participants in the prospective study were enrolled through a virtual design, were aged 18 to 89 years, and lived in about 25 United States geographic areas. In the prospective study, participants were assigned to cohorts based on the clinical history participants reported in a screening survey and a study questionnaire. Recovered participants in ImmuneRACE Cohort 3 were defined by two consecutive negative NP/OP PCR tests, clearance by a healthcare professional, or resolution of symptoms. Mobile phlebotomists in the prospective study collected whole blood, serum and a nasopharyngeal or oropharyngeal swab from every participant. Additional blood draws and questionnaires over a 2-month period could optionally be provided by prospective study participants. Before DNA extraction, prospective study blood samples were shipped either frozen or at room temperature.

The chain joins TRBV28 to TRBJ2-2, and TRBD2 matches 10 of the central bases. Sequencing input: PBMCs or T cells enriched from blood (not recorded which). This sequence originates from a woman under 40 who had recovered from COVID-19. The DNA sequence reads TGTGCCAGCACCCAGCGGGGGGGCGTCACCGGGGAGCTGTTTTTT. It encodes CASTQRGGVTGELFF.